This T cell receptor (beta chain) was recovered during a study of blood T cell repertoires in COVID-19. Turning to the study itself: Collection of acute and convalescent COVID-19 samples took place in the United States, Italy and Spain.

The CDR3 contains 13 residues. V was cut by 2 bases and J by 2 bases, with 5 bases left in between. CDR1 and CDR2 from the germline V gene are SGHTA and FQGNSA. Profiling relied on immunoSEQ multiplex PCR, and the TCRdb table lists in-frame clones only, not all of them. The data show 490,000 or so clones, around nine tenths seen once. The chain is built from TRBV7-2 and TRBJ2-3; D unresolved. The sequenced material came from PBMCs or T cells enriched from blood (not recorded which). The sequence was obtained from a woman in her thirties or forties who had recovered from COVID-19. This chain's CDR3 is CASSLQLTDTQYF. Written as DNA, the CDR3 is TGTGCCAGCAGCTTACAACTCACAGATACGCAGTATTTT.